This T cell receptor beta chain is drawn from a study of OX40 agonist ivuxolimab in advanced cancers. The overall study: Cohort: 75% to 90% men, mean age about 60, aged about 23 to 80. Study-level findings and limits: Expanded clones were, on average, more numerous in CD8+ T cells than in CD4+. Nonresponders included some who also had low normalized T-cell clonal expansion.

Here immunoSEQ multiplex PCR was the method, and the copy in TCRdb shows in-frame clones only, minus some. The top ten clones hold approximately 0.18% of a sample with 91,000 or so clones, approximately 94% of them seen once. With regard to this clone: What it binds is unknown.

Patients were excluded for autoimmune disease history or systemic immunosuppression. This CDR3 is 14 amino acids long. Germline loops: CDR1 MDHEN, CDR2 SYDVKM. V shed 2 bases and J 4 bases; nucleotides not matched to a gene: 3. The sequencing used CD4+ or CD8+ T cells sorted from blood, collected in a trial of the OX40 agonist ivuxolimab. This sequence originates from an adult with an advanced solid tumor such as melanoma, head and neck, liver or kidney cancer. The chain couples TRBV28 to TRBJ2-7; 9 nucleotides match TRBD2. CDR3 sequence: CASSLQAGGYEQYF. CDR3 sequence (DNA): TGTGCCAGCAGTTTACAAGCGGGGGGATACGAGCAGTACTTC.